These 9 T cell receptor beta chains came from one sample sequenced in a study of T cells after yellow fever vaccination. TCRdb recomputed calls from the 5' RACE reads with MiXCR, one row per CDR3 protein. The profile covers some 560,000 distinct CDR3 sequences, with 15% to 20% appearing a single time and over 11% taken by the ten largest. This sample comprised PBMCs, obtained 15 days after the yellow fever booster vaccination. All receptors derive from a man aged 30 to 45 who received the YFV17D yellow fever vaccine.

This clonotype was seen a handful of times. The chain joins TRBV12-3 or TRBV12-4 to TRBJ2-2; unclear D gene. Trimming removed 4 bases from V and 6 bases from J, with 9 bases in between. This CDR3 comprises 13 residues. CDR3: CASSSLTAGELFF. The DNA of the CDR3 is TGTGCCAGCAGTTCATTAACGGCCGGGGAGCTGTTTTTT.

This clonotype occurred once. The chain carries TRBV25-1 and TRBJ2-2, with a weak D call TRBD1 (6 bases). V dropped 4 bases and J dropped 0 bases, with 9 bases sitting between them. CDR3 length equals 15 residues. Germline V lookup: CDR1 MGHDK, CDR2 SYGVNS. The CDR3 DNA is TGTGCCAGCAGTGGGACAGTCCCGAACACCGGGGAGCTGTTTTTT. It translates to CASSGTVPNTGELFF.

This clonotype was picked up one time. The CDR3 DNA reads TGTGCCAGTAGTATAGAGGCAGGGGGCGCAAGGACCCAGTACTTC. As protein: CASSIEAGGARTQYF. The chain couples TRBV19 to TRBJ2-5, with 8 bases lining up with TRBD1. The CDR3 runs to 15 residues. The germline gives CDR1 LNHDA, CDR2 SQIVND (reference sequence). With V trimmed by 0 bases and J by 7 bases, 7 bases remained unmatched.

The chain carries TRBV5-1 and TRBJ1-4; maybe TRBD1 (6 bases). Germline V CDR1 and CDR2: SGHRS, YFSETQ. The length of the CDR3 is 15 residues. V dropped 3 bases and J dropped 0 bases, with 9 bases sitting between them. Written as DNA, the CDR3 is TGCGCCAGCAGCTCCAGGACAGCAACTAATGAAAAACTGTTTTTT. Translation: CASSSRTATNEKLFF.

In this sample, this clonotype turned up a few times. The chain recombines TRBV6-2 or TRBV6-3 with TRBJ2-7; no firm D call. From germline, CDR1 is MNHEY and CDR2 SVGEGT. The CDR3 length is 11 residues. Trimming left V 7 bases short and J 0 bases short, with 4 bases between. CDR3: CASTHSYEQYF. In DNA, the CDR3 is TGTGCCAGCACCCACTCCTACGAGCAGTACTTC.

There are a few counts of this clonotype. This rearrangement joins TRBV13 to TRBJ1-4; TRBD1 matches 9 bases. Trimming removed 4 bases from V and 6 bases from J; junction bases left unmatched: 3. The CDR3 extends over 14 amino acids. Germline V gene lookup returns CDR1 PRHDT and CDR2 FYEKMQ (reference sequence). The CDR3 loop reads CASSWGQGDEKLFF. The CDR3 DNA follows: TGTGCCAGCAGCTGGGGACAGGGAGATGAAAAACTGTTTTTT.

The sample holds a few counts of this clonotype. This chain joins TRBV7-8 and TRBJ2-1; 10 bases are a match to TRBD2. The CDR3 spans 17 residues. The germline V gene encodes CDR1 SGHVS and CDR2 FQNEAQ. J gave up 2 bases and V 5 bases, and 9 bases lay outside the gene matches. The chain's CDR3 is CASSPERTSGAYNEQFF. The DNA for the CDR3 is TGTGCCAGCAGCCCAGAACGGACTAGCGGAGCCTACAATGAGCAGTTCTTC.

This clonotype was counted only a few times. The J gene is TRBJ2-7, the V gene TRBV5-4; 12 nucleotides agree with TRBD2. The junction had 5 bases not matched to a gene; V was cut back by 1 base and J by 6 bases. Germline values: CDR1 SGHNT, CDR2 YYREEE (reference sequence). The CDR3 has 15 amino acids. The CDR3 loop is CASSLKTSGRFEQYF. CDR3 sequence (DNA): TGTGCCAGCAGCTTGAAGACTAGCGGGAGATTCGAGCAGTACTTC.

CDR3 residues: CASSPTTAEAFF. CDR3 DNA sequence: TGTGCCAGCTCACCCACTACAGCGGAAGCTTTCTTT. V usage is TRBV18 and J usage is TRBJ1-1; D ambiguous. Deletions cut 3 bases from V and 8 bases from J, with 10 bases between. Germline assignment: CDR1 KGHSH and CDR2 LQKENI. The CDR3 loop spans 12 amino acids.